These 23 T cell receptor beta chains were all obtained from the same sample, sequenced in a study of OX40 agonist ivuxolimab in advanced cancers. The method was the immunoSEQ multiplex PCR assay. In its TCRdb copy, this immuneACCESS table keeps in-frame sequences only and misses some clones. Where compared with another copy, unresolved V genes explain less than half of these, and the others have no known cause. This sample has fewer than 30,000 clones in its table, and around three quarters of those were observed once. The top ten clones comprise more than 11% of the sample. The sequences come from CD4+ or CD8+ T cells sorted from blood, collected in a trial of the OX40 agonist ivuxolimab. These receptors originate from an adult with an advanced solid tumor such as melanoma, head and neck, liver or kidney cancer.

V is TRBV27 and J is TRBJ2-4; 7 nucleotides match TRBD1. Germline-derived CDR1 and CDR2 are MNHEY and SMNVEV (reference sequence). V lost 3 bases and J lost 1; bases outside the gene matches: 6. The CDR3 runs 16 residues. CDR3 loop: CASSFLGGFAKNIQYF. The DNA of the CDR3 is TGTGCCAGCAGTTTCTTAGGGGGCTTCGCCAAAAACATTCAGTACTTC.

The chain is built from TRBV9 and TRBJ2-2, with D possibly TRBD1 on 6 matching bases. Trimming removed 5 bases from V and 8 bases from J, with 19 bases in between. This CDR3 contains 15 residues. Looked up from germline, CDR1 is SGDLS and CDR2 is YYNGEE. This chain's CDR3 is CASRSPGVSEGELFF. Written as DNA, the CDR3 is TGTGCCAGCAGGTCGCCAGGGGTTTCCGAGGGGGAGCTGTTTTTT.

This clone appeared a single time. This chain uses TRBV6-5 with TRBJ1-2; 7 bases align to TRBD1. The CDR3 runs 15 residues. V gave up 4 bases and J gave up 4 bases; unmatched junction bases: 9. Germline CDR1 and CDR2: MNHEY and SVGAGI. DNA of the CDR3: TGTGCCAGCAGTTCCCCCGAGACAGGGATCTATGGCTACACCTTC. Translating gives CASSSPETGIYGYTF.

CDR3 loop: CASSKVAGRETQYF. In DNA form, the CDR3 reads TGTGCCAGCAGCAAGGTAGCGGGGAGAGAGACCCAGTACTTC. The chain uses TRBV9 and TRBJ2-5; 8 nucleotides match TRBD2. From germline, CDR1 is SGDLS and CDR2 YYNGEE. The trim removed 4 bases at V and 4 bases at J, leaving 6 bases unmatched. The CDR3 runs to 14 residues.

The chain carries TRBV11-3 and TRBJ1-1; 9 positions agree with TRBD1. V dropped 5 bases and J dropped 5; count of bases not matched to a gene: 3. This CDR3 is built from 13 residues. From germline, CDR1 is SGHNT and CDR2 YENEEA. CDR3 amino acids: CASSPGTGTEAFF. The CDR3 nucleotides are TGTGCCAGCAGCCCTGGGACAGGGACTGAAGCTTTCTTT.

CDR3 nucleotides: TGCGCCAGCAGCGGGGATGGCACTGAAGCTTTCTTT. It encodes CASSGDGTEAFF. The chain links TRBV5-1 to TRBJ1-1; no firm D call. Germline CDR1 and CDR2: SGHRS and YFSETQ. The CDR3 covers 12 residues. The V and J ends lost 4 bases and 4 bases respectively, with 8 bases between them. The variable domain in full, completed from reference TRBV5-1 and TRBJ1-1, reads KAGVTQTPRYLIKTRGQQVTLSCSPISGHRSVSWYQQTPGQGLQFLFEYFSETQRNKGNFPGRFSGRQFSNSRSEMNVSTLELGDSALYLCASSGDGTEAFFGQGTRLTVV.

This sequence joins TRBV5-1 and TRBJ2-1, with 10 positions matching TRBD1. The germline V gene has CDR1 SGHRS and CDR2 YFSETQ. With 2 bases clipped from V and 2 bases from J, the junction kept 1 base outside the gene matches. The CDR3 length is 15 residues. The CDR3 DNA is TGCGCCAGCAGCTTCGGACAGGGGGCCTACAATGAGCAGTTCTTC. Protein: CASSFGQGAYNEQFF. The whole variable domain, remainder taken from reference TRBV5-1 and TRBJ2-1, is KAGVTQTPRYLIKTRGQQVTLSCSPISGHRSVSWYQQTPGQGLQFLFEYFSETQRNKGNFPGRFSGRQFSNSRSEMNVSTLELGDSALYLCASSFGQGAYNEQFFGPGTRLTVL.

This clone is a singleton in its sample. The chain has TRBV5-6 and TRBJ2-5, with unresolved D. The V gene lost 4 bases and the J gene lost 1 base, with 17 bases spanning the gap. Germline CDR1 and CDR2: SGHDT and YYEEEE. The CDR3 has 16 amino acids. CDR3 protein: CASSPSRGQFQETQYF. For the CDR3, the DNA is TGTGCCAGCAGCCCCAGTCGTGGGCAGTTCCAAGAGACCCAGTACTTC.

The chain uses TRBV15 and TRBJ1-2; D possibly corresponds to TRBD1 (6 bases). CDR1 is LNHNV and CDR2 is YYDKDF in the germline V gene (reference sequence). Trimming cost V 0 bases and J 4 bases, with 9 bases left between them. The CDR3 contains 14 residues. CDR3 nucleotides: TGTGCCACCAGCAGAGACGGGGGCTTCTATGGCTACACCTTC. Its translation: CATSRDGGFYGYTF.

This clone has a handful of counts. The V call is TRBV11-2, the J call TRBJ2-7; tentative D call: TRBD1 (6 bases). The CDR3 loop spans 19 amino acids. V gave up 2 bases and J gave up 1 base, with 24 bases separating them. Germline V gene data show CDR1 as SGHAT and CDR2 as FQNNGV. In nucleotides, the CDR3 is TGTGCCAGCAGCTTACTCTCAGGGTGGGGACATACAGGGTCCTACGAGCAGTACTTC. Its translation: CASSLLSGWGHTGSYEQYF. The full variable domain, with the rest looked up from reference TRBV11-2 and TRBJ2-7, is EAGVAQSPRYKIIEKRQSVAFWCNPISGHATLYWYQQILGQGPKLLIQFQNNGVVDDSQLPKDRFSAERLKGVDSTLKIQPAKLEDSAVYLCASSLLSGWGHTGSYEQYFGPGTRLTVT.

The chain is built from TRBV19 and TRBJ1-5; D remains unclear. This CDR3 is 15 amino acids long. The V gene lost 1 base and the J gene lost 7 bases, with 14 bases spanning the gap. CDR1 is LNHDA, CDR2 SQIVND, per germline (reference sequence). The CDR3 reads CASSIGATSLQPQHF. CDR3 nucleotides: TGTGCCAGTAGTATAGGTGCTACGAGCCTCCAGCCCCAGCATTTT.

This chain joins TRBV4-3 and TRBJ2-7; TRBD1 matches 7 bases. The J segment lost 0 bases and the V segment lost 2 bases, leaving 4 bases of the junction unmatched. Germline CDR1 LGHNA, CDR2 YSLEER. The length of the CDR3 is 15 residues. The CDR3 spells CASSQRTGFSYEQYF. Written as DNA, the CDR3 is TGCGCCAGCAGCCAAAGGACAGGATTCTCCTACGAGCAGTACTTC.

This clone has a handful of counts. V is TRBV11-2 and J is TRBJ2-3; possibly TRBD2 for D (6 bases). Germline CDR1 is SGHAT and CDR2 is FQNNGV. CDR3 length equals 15 residues. V dropped 5 bases and J dropped 0 bases, with 12 bases sitting between them. CDR3 amino acids: CASSPDGLSTDTQYF. In DNA, the CDR3 is TGTGCCAGCAGCCCGGACGGACTAAGCACAGATACGCAGTATTTT.

The chain carries TRBV2 and TRBJ1-4; 9 positions agree with TRBD1. CDR3 length: 16 amino acids. CDR1 and CDR2 from the germline V gene are SNHLY and FYNNEI. Trimming cost V 6 bases and J 8 bases; bases outside gene matches: 13. CDR3 protein: CASSVLDRGSGEKLFF. Written as DNA, the CDR3 is TGTGCCAGCAGCGTATTGGACAGGGGAAGTGGCGAAAAACTGTTTTTT. Variable domain in full (rest from reference TRBV2 and TRBJ1-4): EPEVTQTPSHQVTQMGQEVILRCVPISNHLYFYWYRQILGQKVEFLVSFYNNEISEKSEIFDDQFSVERPDGSNFTLKIRSTKLEDSAMYFCASSVLDRGSGEKLFFGSGTQLSVL.

The chain has TRBV11-3 and TRBJ2-7, with TRBD1 matching over 12 bases. V gave up 5 bases and J gave up 5 bases; unmatched junction bases: 7. Germline CDR1 reads SGHNT; CDR2 reads YENEEA. The CDR3 has 15 amino acids. CDR3 protein: CASSPMGQGANEQYF. In nucleotides, the CDR3 is TGTGCCAGCAGCCCAATGGGACAGGGGGCCAACGAGCAGTACTTC. The full variable domain, in which reference TRBV11-3 and TRBJ2-7 provide the parts outside the CDR3, is EAGVVQSPRYKIIEKKQPVAFWCNPISGHNTLYWYLQNLGQGPELLIRYENEEAVDDSQLPKDRFSAERLKGVDSTLKIQPAELGDSAVYLCASSPMGQGANEQYFGPGTRLTVT.

This chain uses TRBV27 with TRBJ2-1, with a weak D call TRBD1 (6 bases). Germline V gene data show CDR1 as MNHEY and CDR2 as SMNVEV (reference sequence). The CDR3 loop spans 15 amino acids. Trimming pared 4 bases from V and 4 bases from J, leaving 14 bases between. CDR3 in amino acids: CASSSTGSYYNEQFF. CDR3 nucleotides: TGTGCCAGCAGTTCGACAGGTTCGTATTACAATGAGCAGTTCTTC.

The chain carries TRBV7-2 and TRBJ2-5, with D possibly TRBD1 on 6 matching bases. The CDR3 spans 14 residues. Germline V gene data show CDR1 as SGHTA and CDR2 as FQGNSA. The ends were cut back, 3 bases at V and 1 base at J, with 9 bases in the middle. CDR3 region: CASSFSTGQETQYF. The CDR3 bases are TGTGCCAGCAGCTTTTCGACAGGCCAAGAGACCCAGTACTTC.

This chain connects TRBV7-2 to TRBJ2-7, with D possibly matching TRBD2 (6 bases). Trimming removed 0 bases at V and 0 bases at J, with 12 bases between. The CDR3 totals 16 residues. The germline CDR1 and CDR2 sequences are SGHTA and FQGNSA. The CDR3 sequence is CASSLAGGVSSYEQYF. CDR3 sequence (DNA): TGTGCCAGCAGCTTAGCGGGCGGGGTGAGCTCCTACGAGCAGTACTTC.

This chain connects TRBV6-1 to TRBJ1-2; weak D call: TRBD1 (5 bases). The germline V gene encodes CDR1 MNHNS and CDR2 SASEGT. There are 14 residues in the CDR3. The germline V and J ends were trimmed by 5 bases and 8 bases, with 18 bases remaining between them. CDR3 loop: CASSSHVGGHGYTF. Written as DNA, the CDR3 is TGTGCCAGCAGTTCCCACGTGGGGGGTCACGGCTACACCTTC.

J is TRBJ2-3 and V is TRBV18, with a tentative D call TRBD1 (6 bases). Trimming took 5 bases from V and 1 from J, leaving 13 bases between them. The germline V gene encodes CDR1 KGHSH and CDR2 LQKENI. The CDR3 contains 15 residues. CDR3 sequence reads: CASSAAGDRTDTQYF. CDR3 DNA sequence: TGTGCCAGCTCAGCGGCAGGGGATCGCACAGATACGCAGTATTTT.

The chain joins TRBV19 to TRBJ1-1, with 9 bases aligning to TRBD1. Germline CDR1 is LNHDA and CDR2 is SQIVND (reference sequence). The CDR3 loop spans 14 amino acids. V trimming: 5 bases; J trimming: 1 base; junction bases outside the gene matches: 2. The DNA of the CDR3 is TGTGCCAGTAGTCTGGACAGGGGGAACACTGAAGCTTTCTTT. Translated: CASSLDRGNTEAFF. The full variable domain, completed using reference TRBV19 and TRBJ1-1, is DGGITQSPKYLFRKEGQNVTLSCEQNLNHDAMYWYRQDPGQGLRLIYYSQIVNDFQKGDIAEGYSVSREKKESFPLTVTSAQKNPTAFYLCASSLDRGNTEAFFGQGTRLTVV.

This rearrangement joins TRBV5-1 to TRBJ1-3; possibly TRBD1 for D (6 bases). Trimming took off 4 bases at V and 0 bases at J, with 8 bases between the two ends. CDR1 and CDR2 (germline): SGHRS, YFSETQ. This CDR3 contains 14 residues. CDR3 nucleotide sequence: TGCGCCAGCAGCCGACAGGTCTCTGGAAACACCATATATTTT. Its protein is CASSRQVSGNTIYF.

This sequence joins TRBV19 and TRBJ1-5; 7 nucleotides agree with TRBD1. The J segment lost 0 bases and the V segment lost 5 bases, leaving 10 bases of the junction unmatched. Germline V gene lookup returns CDR1 LNHDA and CDR2 SQIVND (reference sequence). CDR3 size: 17 residues. The CDR3 nucleotides are TGTGCCAGTAGTCCCCGGGAAACAGGGGATAGCAATCAGCCCCAGCATTTT. This sequence encodes CASSPRETGDSNQPQHF. Full variable domain (outside the CDR3, taken from reference TRBV19 and TRBJ1-5): DGGITQSPKYLFRKEGQNVTLSCEQNLNHDAMYWYRQDPGQGLRLIYYSQIVNDFQKGDIAEGYSVSREKKESFPLTVTSAQKNPTAFYLCASSPRETGDSNQPQHFGDGTRLSIL.